Following are 10 T cell receptor beta chains from one sample sequenced in a study of early T cells in non-severe SARS-CoV-2 infection. One entry per CDR3 protein results from TCRdb running MiXCR on the 5' RACE reads. This repertoire shows 55,000 to 75,000 distinct CDR3 sequences, 11% found once; its top ten account for 6.4%. The sample comprised whole blood. Source of these receptors: an adult who was a healthcare worker with PCR-confirmed SARS-CoV-2 infection or an uninfected control (not recorded which).

This clonotype showed up just a few times. V gene TRBV20-1 combines with J gene TRBJ1-1, with 7 bases identical to TRBD1. This CDR3 contains 16 residues. With V trimmed by 2 bases and J by 0 bases, 9 bases remained unmatched. CDR1 DFQATT and CDR2 SNEGSKA come from the germline V gene (reference sequence). CDR3 loop: CSARLALGTVNTEAFF. In DNA form, the CDR3 reads TGCAGTGCTAGATTAGCCCTCGGGACAGTGAACACTGAAGCTTTCTTT.

This clonotype has a count of ten or more. The chain recombines TRBV6-5 with TRBJ2-3, with D possibly being TRBD2 (5 bases). Germline V CDR1 and CDR2: MNHEY, SVGAGI. Trimming pared 6 bases from V and 1 base from J, leaving 11 bases between. This CDR3 spans 14 amino acids. CDR3 protein: CASSQSGGTDTQYF. CDR3 sequence (DNA): TGTGCCAGCAGCCAGAGCGGAGGCACAGATACGCAGTATTTT.

This clonotype was seen only a few times. The rearrangement joins TRBV28 to TRBJ1-1; D is possibly TRBD1 (6 bases). The CDR3 sequence is 14 residues long. The V end lost 5 bases, the J end lost 0 bases, and 10 bases lay between the germline ends. Germline CDR1 MDHEN, CDR2 SYDVKM. In nucleotides, the CDR3 is TGTGCCAGCAGTCACGCAGGGGTGAACACTGAAGCTTTCTTT. Translating gives CASSHAGVNTEAFF.

V usage is TRBV12-3 or TRBV12-4 and J usage is TRBJ2-7; the D is unclear. The CDR3 spans 11 residues. V was cut by 5 bases and J by 6 bases, with 8 bases left in between. The CDR3 spells CASSQRAEQYF. The CDR3 DNA sequence: TGTGCCAGCAGTCAACGAGCCGAGCAGTACTTC.

This clonotype was recorded many times. V and J are TRBV6-5 and TRBJ2-3; 15 nucleotides line up with TRBD2. The CDR3 is made up of 15 amino acids. The germline V gene has CDR1 MNHEY and CDR2 SVGAGI. The V gene end was trimmed by 6 bases and the J gene end by 5 bases; junction bases not matched to a gene: 3. This chain's CDR3 is CASRGLAGGEDTQYF. The CDR3 region has the DNA TGTGCCAGCAGAGGACTAGCGGGAGGGGAAGATACGCAGTATTTT.

This clonotype was counted between two and nine times. V gene TRBV5-1 combines with J gene TRBJ2-7; TRBD1 aligns across 11 bases. Germline CDR1 SGHRS, CDR2 YFSETQ. Trimming cost V 4 bases and J 7 bases; bases outside gene matches: 10. CDR3 length equals 15 residues. The CDR3 sequence is CASSRRTGGEGEQYF. The CDR3 DNA is TGCGCCAGCAGCAGGCGGACAGGGGGCGAGGGAGAGCAGTACTTC.

This clonotype was counted a few times. CDR3 in amino acids: CASSLDTGQDEQYF. In DNA form, the CDR3 reads TGTGCCAGCAGCTTAGATACGGGGCAGGACGAGCAGTACTTC. The rearrangement links TRBV7-2 to TRBJ2-7; D could derive from TRBD1 or TRBD2 (5 bases each). This CDR3 comprises 14 residues. The germline CDR1 and CDR2 sequences are SGHTA and FQGNSA. Trimming pared 1 base from V and 5 bases from J, leaving 12 bases between.

There are a few counts of this clonotype. V and J are TRBV28 and TRBJ2-5, with 8 bases aligning to TRBD2. There are 17 residues in the CDR3. The J segment lost 3 bases and the V segment lost 8 bases, leaving 17 bases of the junction unmatched. Germline CDR1 is MDHEN and CDR2 is SYDVKM. The CDR3 loop reads CASAPQGLLAEEETQYF. The CDR3 nucleotides are TGTGCCAGCGCGCCACAGGGACTACTAGCGGAGGAAGAGACCCAGTACTTC.

About this clonotype itself: Relative to the germline gene, one junction end is altered; a read error may explain this. The rearrangement links TRBV13 to TRBJ2-7, with TRBD1 matching over 8 bases. The CDR3 has 14 amino acids. Germline assignment: CDR1 PRHDT and CDR2 FYEKMQ (reference sequence). The CDR3 DNA reads TGTGCCGGCAGCACCCGACAGGGGAGGAACGAGCAGTACTTC. It yields the protein CAGSTRQGRNEQYF.

This clonotype was observed a few times. The chain carries TRBV20-1 and TRBJ1-1, with a possible D match to TRBD1 (5 bases). Per the germline V gene, CDR1 is DFQATT and CDR2 is SNEGSKA (reference sequence). Trimming took 0 bases from V and 4 from J, leaving 12 bases between them. The CDR3 is 14 amino acids. CDR3 sequence: CSARDTGQSTEAFF. The CDR3, as DNA: TGCAGTGCTAGAGATACGGGGCAAAGCACTGAAGCTTTCTTT.